The entry below describes one T cell receptor (beta chain). This entry is derived from a study of shared clonotypes between healthy human individuals. After removal of 7 bases from V and 3 bases from J, the junction contained 8 bases not matched to a gene. The germline gives CDR1 MDHEN, CDR2 SYDVKM. There are 14 residues in the CDR3. Data came from immunoSEQ multiplex PCR; TCRdb stores just in-frame clones and leaves some out. Seen here are 2 million to 3 million clones, approximately 93% observed once, and the top ten hold roughly 0.39%. CD45RA-negative memory and CD45RA+ naive subsets were split from the CD4+ cells.

Sequenced sample: naive CD4+ T cells from PBMCs. Subset specified: CD45RA+ positively selected. V is TRBV28 and J is TRBJ1-1; TRBD1 agrees at 7 bases. The sequence was obtained from a man between 18 and 35 years old in good health. Some clones in this sample may be carry-over from other donors' samples. Here the CDR3 reads CASNRTGLHTEAFF. CDR3 DNA sequence: TGTGCCAGCAACAGGACAGGTCTACACACTGAAGCTTTCTTT.